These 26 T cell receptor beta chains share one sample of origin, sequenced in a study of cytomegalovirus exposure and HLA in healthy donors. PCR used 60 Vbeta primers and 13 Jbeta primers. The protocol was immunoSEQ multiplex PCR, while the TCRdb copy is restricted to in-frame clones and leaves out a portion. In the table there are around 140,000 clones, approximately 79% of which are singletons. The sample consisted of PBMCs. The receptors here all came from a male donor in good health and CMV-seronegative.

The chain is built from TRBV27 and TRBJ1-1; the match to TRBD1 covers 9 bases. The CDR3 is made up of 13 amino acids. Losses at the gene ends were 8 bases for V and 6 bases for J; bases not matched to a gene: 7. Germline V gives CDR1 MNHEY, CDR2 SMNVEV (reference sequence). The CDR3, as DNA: TGTGCCAGCGGACCGACAGGGGGGGCTGAAGCTTTCTTT. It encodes CASGPTGGAEAFF.

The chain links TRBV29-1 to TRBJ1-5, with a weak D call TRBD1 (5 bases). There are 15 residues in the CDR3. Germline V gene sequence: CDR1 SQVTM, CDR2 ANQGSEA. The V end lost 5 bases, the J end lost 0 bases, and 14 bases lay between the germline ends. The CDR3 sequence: CSVMQGGGSNQPQHF. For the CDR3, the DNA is TGCAGCGTTATGCAGGGAGGCGGTAGCAATCAGCCCCAGCATTTT.

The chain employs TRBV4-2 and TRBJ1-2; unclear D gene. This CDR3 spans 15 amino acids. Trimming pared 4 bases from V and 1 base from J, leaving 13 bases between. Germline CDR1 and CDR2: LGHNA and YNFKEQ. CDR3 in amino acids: CASSPSLTVNYGYTF. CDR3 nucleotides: TGTGCCAGCAGCCCGAGCCTCACAGTTAACTATGGCTACACCTTC.

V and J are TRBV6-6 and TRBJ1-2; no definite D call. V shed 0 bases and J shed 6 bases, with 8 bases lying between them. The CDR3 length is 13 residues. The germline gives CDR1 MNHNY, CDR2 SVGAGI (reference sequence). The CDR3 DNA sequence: TGTGCCAGCAGTTACTCCGAGAGGGATGGCTACACCTTC. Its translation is CASSYSERDGYTF.

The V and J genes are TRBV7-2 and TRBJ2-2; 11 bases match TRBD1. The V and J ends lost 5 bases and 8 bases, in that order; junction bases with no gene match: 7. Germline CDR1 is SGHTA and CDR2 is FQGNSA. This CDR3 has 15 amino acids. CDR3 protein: CASSTDRGRVGELFF. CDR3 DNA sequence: TGTGCCAGCAGCACGGACAGGGGGCGCGTTGGGGAGCTGTTTTTT.

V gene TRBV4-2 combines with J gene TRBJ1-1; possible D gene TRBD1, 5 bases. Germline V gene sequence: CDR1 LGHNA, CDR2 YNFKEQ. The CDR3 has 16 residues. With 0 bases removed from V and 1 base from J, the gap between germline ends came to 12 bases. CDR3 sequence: CASSQDPGQGNTEAFF. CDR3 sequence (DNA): TGTGCCAGCAGCCAAGATCCTGGCCAGGGGAACACTGAAGCTTTCTTT.

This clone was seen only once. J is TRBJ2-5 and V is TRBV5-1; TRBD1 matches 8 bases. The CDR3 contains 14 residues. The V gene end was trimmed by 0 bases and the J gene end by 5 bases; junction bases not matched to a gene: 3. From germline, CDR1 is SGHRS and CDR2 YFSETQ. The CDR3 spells CASSLAGQGETQYF. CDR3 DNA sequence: TGCGCCAGCAGCTTGGCCGGACAGGGCGAGACCCAGTACTTC.

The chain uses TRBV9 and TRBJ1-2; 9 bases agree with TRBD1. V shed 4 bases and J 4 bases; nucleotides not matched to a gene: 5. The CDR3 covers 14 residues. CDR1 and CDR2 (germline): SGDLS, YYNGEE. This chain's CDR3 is CASSPGQGPYGYTF. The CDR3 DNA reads TGTGCCAGCAGCCCTGGACAGGGGCCCTATGGCTACACCTTC.

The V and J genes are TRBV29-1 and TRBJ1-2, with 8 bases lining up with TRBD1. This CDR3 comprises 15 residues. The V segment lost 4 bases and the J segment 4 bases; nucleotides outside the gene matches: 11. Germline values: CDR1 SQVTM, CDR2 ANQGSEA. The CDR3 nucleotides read TGCAGCGTTGCCGGACAGGGAGGAAGAGCCTATGGCTACACCTTC. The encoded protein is CSVAGQGGRAYGYTF.

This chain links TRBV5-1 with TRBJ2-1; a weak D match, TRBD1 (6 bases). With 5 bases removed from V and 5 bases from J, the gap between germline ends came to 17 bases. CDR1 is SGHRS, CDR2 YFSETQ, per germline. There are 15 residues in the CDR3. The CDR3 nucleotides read TGCGCCAGCAGTTTAACAGGGCCCGCAAACAATGAGCAGTTCTTC. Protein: CASSLTGPANNEQFF.

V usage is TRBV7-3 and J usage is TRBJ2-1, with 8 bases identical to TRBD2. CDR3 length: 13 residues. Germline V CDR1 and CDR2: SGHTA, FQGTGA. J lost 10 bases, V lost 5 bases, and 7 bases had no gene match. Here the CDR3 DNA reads TGTGCCAGCAGCCTCCCGGGGGGGCAAGAGCAGTTCTTC. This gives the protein CASSLPGGQEQFF.

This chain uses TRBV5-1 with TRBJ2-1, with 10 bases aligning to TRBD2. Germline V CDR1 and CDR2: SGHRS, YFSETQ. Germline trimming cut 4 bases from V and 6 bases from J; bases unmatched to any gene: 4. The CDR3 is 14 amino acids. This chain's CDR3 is CASSPTSGANEQFF. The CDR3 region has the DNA TGCGCCAGCAGCCCAACTAGCGGGGCCAATGAGCAGTTCTTC.

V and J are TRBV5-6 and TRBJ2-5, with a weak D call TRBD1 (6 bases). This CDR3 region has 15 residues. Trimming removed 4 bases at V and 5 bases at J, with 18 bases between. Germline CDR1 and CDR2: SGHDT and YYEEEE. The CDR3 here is CASSGTYRAGETQYF. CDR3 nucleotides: TGTGCCAGCAGCGGGACCTACAGGGCCGGCGAGACCCAGTACTTC.

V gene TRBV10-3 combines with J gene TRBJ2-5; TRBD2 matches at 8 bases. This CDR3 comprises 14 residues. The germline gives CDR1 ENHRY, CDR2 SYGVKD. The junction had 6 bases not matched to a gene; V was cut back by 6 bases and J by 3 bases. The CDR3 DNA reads TGTGCCATCAGCGAACTAGCGGTCGAAGAGACCCAGTACTTC. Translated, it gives CAISELAVEETQYF.

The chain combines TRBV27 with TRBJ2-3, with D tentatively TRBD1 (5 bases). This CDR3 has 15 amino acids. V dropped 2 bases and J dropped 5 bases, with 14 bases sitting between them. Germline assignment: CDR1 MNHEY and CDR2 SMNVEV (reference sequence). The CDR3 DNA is TGTGCCAGCAGTTTAGGGGCAGGGTCATTAGATACGCAGTATTTT. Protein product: CASSLGAGSLDTQYF.

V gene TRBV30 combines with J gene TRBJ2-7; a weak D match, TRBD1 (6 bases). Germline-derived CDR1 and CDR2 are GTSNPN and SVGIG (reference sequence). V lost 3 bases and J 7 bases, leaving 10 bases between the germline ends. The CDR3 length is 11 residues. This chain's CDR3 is CAWRGAREQYF. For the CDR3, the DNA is TGTGCCTGGAGGGGGGCGCGGGAGCAGTACTTC.

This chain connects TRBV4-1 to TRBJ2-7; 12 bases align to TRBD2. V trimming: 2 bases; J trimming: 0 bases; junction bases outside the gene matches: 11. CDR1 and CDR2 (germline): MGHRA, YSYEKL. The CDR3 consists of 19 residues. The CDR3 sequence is CASSQLPPRLAGASYEQYF. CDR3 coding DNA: TGCGCCAGCAGCCAACTCCCCCCCCGACTAGCGGGGGCCTCCTACGAGCAGTACTTC.

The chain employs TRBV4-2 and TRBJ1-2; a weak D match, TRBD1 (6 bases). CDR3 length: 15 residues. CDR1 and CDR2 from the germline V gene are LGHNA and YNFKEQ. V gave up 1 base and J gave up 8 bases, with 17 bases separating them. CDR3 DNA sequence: TGTGCCAGCAGCCAAGCTCCGGGACAAGAAGGGGGCTACACCTTC. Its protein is CASSQAPGQEGGYTF.

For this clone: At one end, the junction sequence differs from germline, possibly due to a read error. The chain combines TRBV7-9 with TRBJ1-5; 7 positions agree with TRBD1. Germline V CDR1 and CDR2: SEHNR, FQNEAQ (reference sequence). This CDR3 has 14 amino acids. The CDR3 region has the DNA TGTTCCAGCAGCCCAGGGGGTTCTAATCAGCCCCAGCATTTT. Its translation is CSSSPGGSNQPQHF.

The CDR3: CASSQDRGFQNTGELFF. In nucleotides, the CDR3 is TGCGCCAGCAGCCAAGATCGAGGTTTTCAGAACACCGGGGAGCTGTTTTTT. The rearrangement links TRBV4-1 to TRBJ2-2, with D unclear. With 0 bases removed from V and 1 base from J, the gap between germline ends came to 12 bases. This CDR3 is 17 amino acids long. Germline V gene sequence: CDR1 MGHRA, CDR2 YSYEKL.

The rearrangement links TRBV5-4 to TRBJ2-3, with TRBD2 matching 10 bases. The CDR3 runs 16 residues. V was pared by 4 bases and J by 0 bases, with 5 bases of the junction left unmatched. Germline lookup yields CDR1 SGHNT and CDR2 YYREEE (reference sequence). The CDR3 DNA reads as TGTGCCAGCAGCCCCGGACTAGCGGCTAGCACAGATACGCAGTATTTT. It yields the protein CASSPGLAASTDTQYF.

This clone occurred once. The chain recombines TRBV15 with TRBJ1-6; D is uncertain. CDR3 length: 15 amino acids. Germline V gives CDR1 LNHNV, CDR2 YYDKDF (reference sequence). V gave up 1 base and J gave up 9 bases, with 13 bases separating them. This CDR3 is CATSRVLAGSSPLHF. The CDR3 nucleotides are TGTGCCACCAGCAGAGTATTGGCAGGCAGTTCACCCCTCCACTTT. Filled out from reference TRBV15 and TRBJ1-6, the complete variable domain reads DAMVIQNPRYQVTQFGKPVTLSCSQTLNHNVMYWYQQKSSQAPKLLFHYYDKDFNNEADTPDNFQSRRPNTSFCFLDIRSPGLGDTAMYLCATSRVLAGSSPLHFGNGTRLTVT.

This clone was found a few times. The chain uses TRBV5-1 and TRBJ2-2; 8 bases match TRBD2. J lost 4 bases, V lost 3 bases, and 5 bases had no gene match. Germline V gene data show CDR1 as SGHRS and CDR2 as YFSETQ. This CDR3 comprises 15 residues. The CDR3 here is CASSWGLEGTGELFF. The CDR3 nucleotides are TGCGCCAGCAGCTGGGGACTAGAGGGCACCGGGGAGCTGTTTTTT.

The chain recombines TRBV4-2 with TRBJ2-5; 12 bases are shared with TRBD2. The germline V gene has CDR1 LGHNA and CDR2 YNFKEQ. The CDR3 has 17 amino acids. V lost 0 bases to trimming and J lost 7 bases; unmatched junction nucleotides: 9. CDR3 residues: CASSQETSGGAIGTQYF. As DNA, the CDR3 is TGTGCCAGCAGCCAAGAGACTAGCGGGGGCGCTATAGGGACCCAGTACTTC.

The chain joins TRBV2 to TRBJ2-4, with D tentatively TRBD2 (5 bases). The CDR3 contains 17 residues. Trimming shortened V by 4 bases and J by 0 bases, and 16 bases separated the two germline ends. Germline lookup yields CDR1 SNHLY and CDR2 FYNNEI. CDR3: CASSVVLGDVAKNIQYF. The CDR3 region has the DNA TGTGCCAGCAGTGTTGTTTTGGGAGACGTAGCCAAAAACATTCAGTACTTC.

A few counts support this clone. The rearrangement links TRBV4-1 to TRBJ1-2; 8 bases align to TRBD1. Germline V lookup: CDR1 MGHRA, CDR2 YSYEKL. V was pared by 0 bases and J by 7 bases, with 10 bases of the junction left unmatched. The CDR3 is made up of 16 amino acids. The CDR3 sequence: CASSQEYGQGRSGYTF. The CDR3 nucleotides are TGCGCCAGCAGCCAAGAATACGGACAGGGAAGGAGTGGCTACACCTTC.